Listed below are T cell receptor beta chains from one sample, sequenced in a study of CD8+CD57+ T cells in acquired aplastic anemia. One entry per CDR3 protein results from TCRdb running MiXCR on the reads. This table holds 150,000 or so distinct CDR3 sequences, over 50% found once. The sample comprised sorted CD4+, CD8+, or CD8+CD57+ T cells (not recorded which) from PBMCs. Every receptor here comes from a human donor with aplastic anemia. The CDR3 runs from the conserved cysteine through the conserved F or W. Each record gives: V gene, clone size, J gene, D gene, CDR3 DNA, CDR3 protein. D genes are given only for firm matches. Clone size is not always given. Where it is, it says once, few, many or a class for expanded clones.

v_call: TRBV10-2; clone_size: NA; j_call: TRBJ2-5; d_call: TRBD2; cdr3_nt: TGCGCCAGCAGTAGTAGCGGGGCCCGCCAAGAGACCCAGTACTTC; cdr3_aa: CASSSSGARQETQYF
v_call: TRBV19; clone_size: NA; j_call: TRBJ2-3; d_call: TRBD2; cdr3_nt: TGTGCCAGTAAGTTTGCGGGGGATCCGGATACGCAGTATTTT; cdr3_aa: CASKFAGDPDTQYF
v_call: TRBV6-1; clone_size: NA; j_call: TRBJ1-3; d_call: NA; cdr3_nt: TGTGCCAGCGGCCGGGACTCGAGCCCTGGAAACACCATATATTTT; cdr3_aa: CASGRDSSPGNTIYF
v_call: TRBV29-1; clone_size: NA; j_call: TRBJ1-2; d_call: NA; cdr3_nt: TGCAGCGTTGACCTGTTGGGGAACTATGGCTACACCTTC; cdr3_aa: CSVDLLGNYGYTF
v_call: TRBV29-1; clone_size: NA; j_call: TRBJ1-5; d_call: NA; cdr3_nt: TGCAGCGTAGGGGACCCTAGGACGGGCAATCAGCCCCAGCATTTT; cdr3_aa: CSVGDPRTGNQPQHF
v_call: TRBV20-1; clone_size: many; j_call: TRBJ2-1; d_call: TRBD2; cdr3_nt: TGCAGTGCTAGGTTTCGAGCGGGACGAGTTGAGCAGTTCTTC; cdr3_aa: CSARFRAGRVEQFF
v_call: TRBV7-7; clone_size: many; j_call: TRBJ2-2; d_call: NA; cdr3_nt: TGTGCTAGCAGCTTACGGGACGCCGGGGAGCTGTTTTTT; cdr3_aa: CASSLRDAGELFF
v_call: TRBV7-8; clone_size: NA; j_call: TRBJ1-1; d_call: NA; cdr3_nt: TGTGCCAGCAGCTTAGATGCGGGACCCTCGGGAGCTTTCTTT; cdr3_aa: CASSLDAGPSGAFF
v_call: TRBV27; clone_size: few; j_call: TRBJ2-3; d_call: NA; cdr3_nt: TGTGCCAGCAGCTCAGACAGGAGCACAGATACGCAGTATTTT; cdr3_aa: CASSSDRSTDTQYF
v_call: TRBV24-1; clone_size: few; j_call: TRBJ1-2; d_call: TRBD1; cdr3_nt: TGTGCCACTAGTGACTCCAGACAGGGGGCCTCTGGCTACACCTTC; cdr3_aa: CATSDSRQGASGYTF
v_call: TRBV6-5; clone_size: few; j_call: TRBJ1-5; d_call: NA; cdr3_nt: TGTGCCAGCAGTTTCTATAGCAATCAGCCCCAGCATTTT; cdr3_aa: CASSFYSNQPQHF
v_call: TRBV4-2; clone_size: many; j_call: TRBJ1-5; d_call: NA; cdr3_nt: TGTGCCAGCAGCCAAGAGAGAACTTCAAGCAATCAGCCCCAGCATTTT; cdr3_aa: CASSQERTSSNQPQHF
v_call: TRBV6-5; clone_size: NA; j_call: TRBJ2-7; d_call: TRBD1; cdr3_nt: TGTGCCAGCAGTTACCAGACCGGGACAGGGGAGGCGTACGAGCAGTACTTC; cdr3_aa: CASSYQTGTGEAYEQYF
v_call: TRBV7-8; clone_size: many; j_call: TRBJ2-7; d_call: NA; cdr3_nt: TGTGCCAGCAGCTTGGAGGCAGGGGTGTACGAGCAGTACTTC; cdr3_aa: CASSLEAGVYEQYF
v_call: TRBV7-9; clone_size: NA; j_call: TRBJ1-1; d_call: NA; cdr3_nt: TGTGCCAGCAGTTCTAGCGGCACCACTGAAGCTTTCTTT; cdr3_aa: CASSSSGTTEAFF
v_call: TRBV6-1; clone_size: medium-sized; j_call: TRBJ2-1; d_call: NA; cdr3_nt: TGTGCCAGCAGTGAAGCGGGGGGGCACAATGAGCAGTTCTTC; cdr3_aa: CASSEAGGHNEQFF
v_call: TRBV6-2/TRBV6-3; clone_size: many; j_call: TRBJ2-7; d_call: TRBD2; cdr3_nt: TGTGCCAGCAGTCGAGAGCGGGACCTCCTTAGGTTC; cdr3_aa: CASSRERDLLRF
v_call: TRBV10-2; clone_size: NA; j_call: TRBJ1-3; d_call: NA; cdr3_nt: TGCGCCAGCAGCGAGAGGGAATCGGCCGGAAACACCATATATTTT; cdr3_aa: CASSERESAGNTIYF
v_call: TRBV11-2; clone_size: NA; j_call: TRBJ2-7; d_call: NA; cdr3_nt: TGTGCCAGCACATTGACAGGAATCTACGAGCAGTACTTC; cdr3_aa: CASTLTGIYEQYF
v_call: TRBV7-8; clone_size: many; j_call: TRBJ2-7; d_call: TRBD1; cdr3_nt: TGTGCCAGCAGCTTAGATACAGGGGGCGGCTCCTACGAGCAGTACTTC; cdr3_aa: CASSLDTGGGSYEQYF
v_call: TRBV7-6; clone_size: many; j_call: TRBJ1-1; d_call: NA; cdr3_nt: TGTGCCAGCAGCGCAGGGGTCCTGAACACTGAAGCTTTCTTT; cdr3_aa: CASSAGVLNTEAFF
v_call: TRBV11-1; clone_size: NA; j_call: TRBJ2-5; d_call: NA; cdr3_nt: TGTGCCAGCAGCTTAAGGTTGCTAGCCCAAGAGACCCAGTACTTC; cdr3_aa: CASSLRLLAQETQYF
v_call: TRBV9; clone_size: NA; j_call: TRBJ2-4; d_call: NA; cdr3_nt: TGTGCCAGCAGCGACGACAGCAAAAACATTCAGTACTTC; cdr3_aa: CASSDDSKNIQYF
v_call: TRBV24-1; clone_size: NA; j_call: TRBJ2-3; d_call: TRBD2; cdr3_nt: TGTGCCACCAGTGACGCGACTAGCGCAGATACGCAGTATTTT; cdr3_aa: CATSDATSADTQYF
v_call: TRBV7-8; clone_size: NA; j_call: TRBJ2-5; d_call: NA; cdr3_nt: TGTGCCAGCAGCCCCGAGACAGGCGTGTTGGAGCAGTACTTC; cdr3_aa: CASSPETGVLEQYF
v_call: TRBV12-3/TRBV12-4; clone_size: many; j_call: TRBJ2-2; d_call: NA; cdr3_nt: TGTGCCAGCAGTTTAGATCGGCGGAACACCGGGGAGCTGTTTTTT; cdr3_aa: CASSLDRRNTGELFF
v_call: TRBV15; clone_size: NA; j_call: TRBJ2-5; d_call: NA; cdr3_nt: TGTGCCACCAAAGGTGTGATGGGGGAGACCCAGTACTTC; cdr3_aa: CATKGVMGETQYF
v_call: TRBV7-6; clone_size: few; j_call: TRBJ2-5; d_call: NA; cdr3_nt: TGTGCCAGCAGGTCGGGATTCCAAGAGACCCAGTACTTC; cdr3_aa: CASRSGFQETQYF
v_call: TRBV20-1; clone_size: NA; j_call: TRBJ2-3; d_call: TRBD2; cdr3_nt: TGCAGTGCCGTACTAGCGGGGGGACGAGATACGCAGTATTTT; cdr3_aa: CSAVLAGGRDTQYF
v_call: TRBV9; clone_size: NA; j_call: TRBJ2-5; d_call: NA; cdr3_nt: TGTGCCAGCAGCGTAGGATGGGCTAGAGAGACCCAGTACTTC; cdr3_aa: CASSVGWARETQYF
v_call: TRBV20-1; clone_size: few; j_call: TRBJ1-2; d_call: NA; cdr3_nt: TGCAGTGCTAGGGTGGGGGGGGCTGGCTACACCTTC; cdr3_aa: CSARVGGAGYTF
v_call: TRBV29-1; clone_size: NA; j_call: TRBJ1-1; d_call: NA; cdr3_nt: TGCAGCGTTGTTTGGGGGAATCTCAACACTGAAGCTTTCTTT; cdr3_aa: CSVVWGNLNTEAFF
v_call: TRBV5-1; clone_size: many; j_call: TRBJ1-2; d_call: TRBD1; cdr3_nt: TGCGCCAGCAGCCTGGGACAGCTCTATGGCTACACCTTC; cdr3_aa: CASSLGQLYGYTF
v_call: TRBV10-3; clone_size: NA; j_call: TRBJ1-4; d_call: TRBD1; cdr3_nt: TGTGCCATCAGCGAGAAGGCGACAGGGGTAGAAAAACTGTTTTTT; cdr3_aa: CAISEKATGVEKLFF
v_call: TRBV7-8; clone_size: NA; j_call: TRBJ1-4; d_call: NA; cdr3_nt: TGTGCCAGCAGCTCACTTCTGGAGGGAACTAATGAAAAACTGTTTTTT; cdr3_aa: CASSSLLEGTNEKLFF
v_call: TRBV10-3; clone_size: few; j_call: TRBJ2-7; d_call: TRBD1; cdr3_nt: TGTGCCATCAGTGAACCGGACAGGGCCTACGAGCAGTACTTC; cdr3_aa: CAISEPDRAYEQYF
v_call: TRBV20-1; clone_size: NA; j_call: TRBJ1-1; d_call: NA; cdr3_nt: TGCAGTGTACACGCTACTCGTTATGAATCTTTCTTT; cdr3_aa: CSVHATRYESFF
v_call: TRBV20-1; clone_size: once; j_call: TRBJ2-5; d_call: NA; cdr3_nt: TGCAGTGCTACTGATTCAGAGACCCAGTACTTC; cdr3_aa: CSATDSETQYF
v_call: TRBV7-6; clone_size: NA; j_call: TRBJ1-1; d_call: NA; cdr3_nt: TGTGCCAGCAGCTTAGACGGAATGAACACTGAAGCTTTCTTT; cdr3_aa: CASSLDGMNTEAFF
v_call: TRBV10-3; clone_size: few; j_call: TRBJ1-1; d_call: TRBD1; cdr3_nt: TGTGCCATCAGTGAGTCCGGCAGGGGGGACACTGAAGCTTTCTTT; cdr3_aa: CAISESGRGDTEAFF
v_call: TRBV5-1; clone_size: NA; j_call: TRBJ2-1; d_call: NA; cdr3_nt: TGCGCCAGCAGCTTGGAAAGCAGGAGCTCCTACAATGAGCAGTTCTTC; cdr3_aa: CASSLESRSSYNEQFF
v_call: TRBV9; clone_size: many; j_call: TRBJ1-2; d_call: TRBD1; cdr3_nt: TGTGCCAGCAGCGTAGCCGACAGGGACTATGGCTACACCTTC; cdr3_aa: CASSVADRDYGYTF
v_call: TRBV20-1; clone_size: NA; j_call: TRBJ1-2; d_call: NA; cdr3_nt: TGCAGTGCTACCACAGGGAAGGACTATGGCTACACCTTC; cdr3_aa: CSATTGKDYGYTF
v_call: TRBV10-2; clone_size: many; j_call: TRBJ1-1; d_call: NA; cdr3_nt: TGCGCCAGCAGTGAGTCGAAGGCGTCTGAAGCTTTCTTT; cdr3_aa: CASSESKASEAFF
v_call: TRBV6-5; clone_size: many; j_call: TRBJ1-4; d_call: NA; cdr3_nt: TGTGCCAGCAACCCCGTCGGACAGCCAGAAAAACTGTTTTTT; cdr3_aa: CASNPVGQPEKLFF
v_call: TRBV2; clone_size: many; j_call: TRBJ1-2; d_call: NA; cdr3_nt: TGTGCCAGCAGTGAATCCCCTGACCGCTATGGCTACACCTTC; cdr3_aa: CASSESPDRYGYTF
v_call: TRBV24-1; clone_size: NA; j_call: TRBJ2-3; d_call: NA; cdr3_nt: TGTGCCACCAGTGTCGGGTGGACAGATACGCAGTATTTT; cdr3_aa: CATSVGWTDTQYF
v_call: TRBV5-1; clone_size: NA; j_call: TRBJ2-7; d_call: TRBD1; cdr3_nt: TGCGCCAGCAGCCCAGGGCCAGGGGGCAACGAGCAGTACTTC; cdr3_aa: CASSPGPGGNEQYF
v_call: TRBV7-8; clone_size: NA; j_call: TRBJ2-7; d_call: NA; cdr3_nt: TGTGCCAGCAGCCCCGGAGGAAACTACGAGCAGTACTTC; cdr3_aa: CASSPGGNYEQYF
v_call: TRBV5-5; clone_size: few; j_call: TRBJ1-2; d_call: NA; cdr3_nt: TGTGCCAGCGGCTTGGCCCGACAGCCTAACTATGGCTACACCTTC; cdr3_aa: CASGLARQPNYGYTF
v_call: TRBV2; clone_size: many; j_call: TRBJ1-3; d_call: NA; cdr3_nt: TGTGCCAGCCAATCTGACCACTCTGGAAACACCATATATTTT; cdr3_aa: CASQSDHSGNTIYF
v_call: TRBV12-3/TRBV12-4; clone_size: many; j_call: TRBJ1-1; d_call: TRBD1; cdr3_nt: TGTGCCAGCAGGAACAGGGGCCTGAACACTGAAGCTTTCTTT; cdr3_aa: CASRNRGLNTEAFF
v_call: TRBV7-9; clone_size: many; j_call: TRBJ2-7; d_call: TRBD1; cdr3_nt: TGTGCCAGCAGCTTAGCAGGGGGCGCGGGCTACGAGCAGTACTTC; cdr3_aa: CASSLAGGAGYEQYF
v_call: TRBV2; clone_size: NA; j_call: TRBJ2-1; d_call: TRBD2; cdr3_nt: TGTGCCAGTGCCTCGCTAGCGGGCTACAATGAGCAGTTCTTC; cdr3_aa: CASASLAGYNEQFF
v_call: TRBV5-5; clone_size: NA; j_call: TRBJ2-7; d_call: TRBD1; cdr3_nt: TGTGCCAGCAGCTATCAACAGGGGCCCTACGAGCAGTACTTC; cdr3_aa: CASSYQQGPYEQYF